This T cell receptor (beta chain) emerged from a study of T-cell memory formation after mild COVID-19. The CDR3 is 15 residues long. The ends were cut back, 0 bases at V and 4 bases at J, with 11 bases in the middle. Germline V lookup: CDR1 SGDLS, CDR2 YYNGEE. The study's findings and limits: Among clones contracting day 15 to 85, CD4/CD8 was balanced, whereas later expanders leaned CD4+.

There are a few counts of this clonotype. Its target is unknown. TCRdb called the 5' RACE reads again in MiXCR, with one record for every CDR3 protein. The table has 250,000 or so distinct CDR3 sequences, roughly 18% seen once. This chain joins TRBV9 and TRBJ1-5; D is undetermined. The sequence derives from a man aged 18 to 30 who had mild COVID-19 (a few samples of this study predate the infection). Cell type and time point are not known. Sequenced input: PBMCs or a T cell subset sorted from them (not recorded which). The CDR3 sequence: CASSVDGHPNQPQHF. The CDR3 coding sequence is TGTGCCAGCAGCGTAGACGGGCACCCTAATCAGCCCCAGCATTTT.